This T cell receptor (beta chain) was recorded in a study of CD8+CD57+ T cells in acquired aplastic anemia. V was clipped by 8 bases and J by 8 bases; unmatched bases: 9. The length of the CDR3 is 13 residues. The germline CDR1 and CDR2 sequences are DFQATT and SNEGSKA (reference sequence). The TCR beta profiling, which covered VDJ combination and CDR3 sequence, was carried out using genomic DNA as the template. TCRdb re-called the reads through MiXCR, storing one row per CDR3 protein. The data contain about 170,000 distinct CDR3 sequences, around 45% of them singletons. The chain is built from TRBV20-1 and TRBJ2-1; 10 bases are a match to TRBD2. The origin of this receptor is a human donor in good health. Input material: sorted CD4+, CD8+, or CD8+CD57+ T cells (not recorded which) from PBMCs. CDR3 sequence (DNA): TGCAGTCAAGCGGGAGGGCTCGTTCATGAGCAGTTCTTC. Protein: CSQAGGLVHEQFF.